The TCR beta chain described here comes from a study of low-dose radiotherapy and immunotherapy resistance in tumors. Alpha- and beta-chain coverage of first-strand cDNA came from TRAV- and TRBV-specific primers. PCR amplification of the TCRs was performed with Phusion for 20 PCR cycles, and it relied on a constant-region primer together with a V-primer adapter. TCRdb used MiXCR to reprocess the reads, holding one entry per CDR3 protein. Here the sample spans approximately 91,000 distinct CDR3 sequences, 20% to 25% being singletons. Specified time point: after trial treatment. Treatment indicated: LDRT plus nivolumab, ipilimumab, low-dose cyclophosphamide and aspirin (RACIN trial). This sample comprised PBMCs, obtained after low-dose radiotherapy plus immunotherapy. The source is a female donor with ovarian cancer.

CDR3 in amino acids: CASSPNRGLDTGELFF. The CDR3 DNA is TGTGCCAGCAGCCCGAACAGGGGGTTGGACACCGGGGAGCTGTTTTTT. The chain is built from TRBV5-8 and TRBJ2-2, with 8 bases identical to TRBD1. The CDR3 consists of 16 residues. CDR1 and CDR2 from the germline V gene are SGHTS and YDEGEE. Trimming took 4 bases from V and 3 from J; bases not matched to a gene: 8. Based on the CDR3 plus reference TRBV5-8 and TRBJ2-2, the full variable domain is EAGVTQSPTHLIKTRGQQATLRCSPISGHTSVYWYQQALGLGLQFLLWYDEGEERNRGNFPPRFSGRQFPNYSSELNVNALELEDSALYLCASSPNRGLDTGELFFGEGSRLTVL.